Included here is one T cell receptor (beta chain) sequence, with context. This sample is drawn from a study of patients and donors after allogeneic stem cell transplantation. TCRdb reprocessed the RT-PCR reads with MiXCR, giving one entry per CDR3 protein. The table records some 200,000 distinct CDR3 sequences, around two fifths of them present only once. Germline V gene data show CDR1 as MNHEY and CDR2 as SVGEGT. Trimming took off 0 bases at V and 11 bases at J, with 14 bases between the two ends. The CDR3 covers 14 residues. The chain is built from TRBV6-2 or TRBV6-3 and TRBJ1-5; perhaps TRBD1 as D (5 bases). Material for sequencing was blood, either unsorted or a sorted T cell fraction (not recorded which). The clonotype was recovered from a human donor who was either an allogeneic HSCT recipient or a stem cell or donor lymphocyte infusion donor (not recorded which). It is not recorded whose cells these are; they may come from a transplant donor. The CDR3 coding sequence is TGTGCCAGCAGTTACTCGAGACAGTTCAGCGCCCAGCATTTT. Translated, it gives CASSYSRQFSAQHF.